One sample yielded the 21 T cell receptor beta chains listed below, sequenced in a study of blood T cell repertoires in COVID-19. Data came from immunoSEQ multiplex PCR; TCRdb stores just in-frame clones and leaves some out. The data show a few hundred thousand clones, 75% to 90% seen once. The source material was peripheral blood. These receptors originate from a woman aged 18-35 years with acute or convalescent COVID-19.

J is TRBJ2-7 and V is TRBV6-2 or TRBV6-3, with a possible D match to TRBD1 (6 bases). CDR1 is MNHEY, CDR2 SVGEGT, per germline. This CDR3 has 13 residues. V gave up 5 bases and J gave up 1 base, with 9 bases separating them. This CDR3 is CASSTGMSYEQYF. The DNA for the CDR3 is TGTGCCAGCAGTACAGGGATGTCCTACGAGCAGTACTTC.

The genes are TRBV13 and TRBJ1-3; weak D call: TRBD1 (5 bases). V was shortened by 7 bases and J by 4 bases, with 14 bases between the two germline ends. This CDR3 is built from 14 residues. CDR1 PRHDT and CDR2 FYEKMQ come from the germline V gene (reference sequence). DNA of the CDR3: TGTGCCAGCACCGGACGGACACCCGGAAACACCATATATTTT. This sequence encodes CASTGRTPGNTIYF.

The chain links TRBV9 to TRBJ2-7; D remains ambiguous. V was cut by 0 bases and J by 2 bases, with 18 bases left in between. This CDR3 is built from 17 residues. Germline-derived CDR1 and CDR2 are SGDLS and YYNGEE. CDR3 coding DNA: TGTGCCAGCAGCGTAGACGCGAACCTGTGGAGCCCCTACGAGCAGTACTTC. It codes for CASSVDANLWSPYEQYF.

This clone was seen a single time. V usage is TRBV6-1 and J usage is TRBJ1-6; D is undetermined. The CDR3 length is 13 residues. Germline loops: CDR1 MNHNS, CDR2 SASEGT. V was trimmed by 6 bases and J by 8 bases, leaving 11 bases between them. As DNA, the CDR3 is TGTGCCAGCAGACGGGGTAGGGATTCACCCCTCCACTTT. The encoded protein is CASRRGRDSPLHF.

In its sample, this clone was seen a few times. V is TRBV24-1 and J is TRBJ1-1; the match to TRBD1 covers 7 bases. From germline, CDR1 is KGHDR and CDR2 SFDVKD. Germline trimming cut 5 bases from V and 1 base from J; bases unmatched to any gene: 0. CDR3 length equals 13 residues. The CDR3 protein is CATSGTGNTEAFF. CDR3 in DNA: TGTGCCACCAGTGGGACAGGGAACACTGAAGCTTTCTTT.

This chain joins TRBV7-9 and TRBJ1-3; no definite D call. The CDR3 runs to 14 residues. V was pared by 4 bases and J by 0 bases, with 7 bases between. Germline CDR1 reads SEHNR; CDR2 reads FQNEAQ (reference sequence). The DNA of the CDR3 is TGTGCCAGCAGCTCTAGGAACTCTGGAAACACCATATATTTT. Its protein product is CASSSRNSGNTIYF.

The CDR3 reads CASSILAGSTDTQYF. The CDR3, as DNA: TGCGCCAGCAGCATACTAGCGGGTAGCACAGATACGCAGTATTTT. This chain joins TRBV10-1 and TRBJ2-3; 9 bases match TRBD2. The CDR3 totals 15 residues. The germline gives CDR1 WNHNN, CDR2 SYGVQD (reference sequence). Unmatched junction bases numbered 4, after V lost 6 bases and J lost 0 bases.

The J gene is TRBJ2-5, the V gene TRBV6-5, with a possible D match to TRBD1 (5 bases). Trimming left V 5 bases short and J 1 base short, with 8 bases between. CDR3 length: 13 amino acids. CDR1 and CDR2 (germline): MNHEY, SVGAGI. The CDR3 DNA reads TGTGCCAGCAGTACGACAGTCCAAGAGACCCAGTACTTC. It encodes CASSTTVQETQYF.

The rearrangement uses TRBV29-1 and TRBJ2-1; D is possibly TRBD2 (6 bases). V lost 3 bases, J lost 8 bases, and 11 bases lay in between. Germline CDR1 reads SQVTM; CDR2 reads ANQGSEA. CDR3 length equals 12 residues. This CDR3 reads CSVEAASDEQFF. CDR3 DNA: TGCAGCGTTGAGGCGGCTAGCGATGAGCAGTTCTTC.

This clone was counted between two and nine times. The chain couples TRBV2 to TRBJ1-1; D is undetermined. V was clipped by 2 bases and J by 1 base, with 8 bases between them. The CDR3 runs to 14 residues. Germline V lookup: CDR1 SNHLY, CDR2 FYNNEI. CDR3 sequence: CASSENSRNTEAFF. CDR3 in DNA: TGTGCCAGCAGTGAAAATAGCAGGAACACTGAAGCTTTCTTT.

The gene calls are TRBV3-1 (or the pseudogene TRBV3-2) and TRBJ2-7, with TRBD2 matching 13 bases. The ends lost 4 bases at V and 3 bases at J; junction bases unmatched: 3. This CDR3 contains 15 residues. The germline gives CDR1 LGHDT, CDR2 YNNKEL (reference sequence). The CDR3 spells CASSPRTSGSYEQYF. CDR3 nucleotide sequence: TGTGCCAGCAGCCCTCGGACTAGCGGGAGCTACGAGCAGTACTTC.

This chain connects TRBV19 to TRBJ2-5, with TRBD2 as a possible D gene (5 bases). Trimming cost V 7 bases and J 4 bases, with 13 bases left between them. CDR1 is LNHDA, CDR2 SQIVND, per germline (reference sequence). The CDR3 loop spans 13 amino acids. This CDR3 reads CASKEGPRETQYF. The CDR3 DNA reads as TGTGCCAGTAAAGAGGGTCCGAGAGAGACCCAGTACTTC.

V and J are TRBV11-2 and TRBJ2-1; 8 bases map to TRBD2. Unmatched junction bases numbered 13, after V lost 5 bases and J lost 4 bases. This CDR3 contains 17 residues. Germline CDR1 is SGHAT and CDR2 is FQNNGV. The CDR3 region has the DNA TGTGCCAGCAGCACCTGGACTAGCCGTACTCTTTACAATGAGCAGTTCTTC. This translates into CASSTWTSRTLYNEQFF.

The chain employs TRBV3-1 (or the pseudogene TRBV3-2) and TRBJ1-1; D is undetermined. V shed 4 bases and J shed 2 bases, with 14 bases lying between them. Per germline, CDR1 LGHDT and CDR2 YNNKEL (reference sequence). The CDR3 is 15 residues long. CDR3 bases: TGTGCCAGCAGCCCTCAGAGAAGAGGCAACACTGAAGCTTTCTTT. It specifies CASSPQRRGNTEAFF.

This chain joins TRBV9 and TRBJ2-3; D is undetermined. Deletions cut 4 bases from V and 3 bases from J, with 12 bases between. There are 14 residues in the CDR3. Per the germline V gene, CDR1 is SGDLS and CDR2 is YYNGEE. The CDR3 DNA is TGTGCCAGCAGCCCCGGTAATCCGACAGATACGCAGTATTTT. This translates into CASSPGNPTDTQYF.

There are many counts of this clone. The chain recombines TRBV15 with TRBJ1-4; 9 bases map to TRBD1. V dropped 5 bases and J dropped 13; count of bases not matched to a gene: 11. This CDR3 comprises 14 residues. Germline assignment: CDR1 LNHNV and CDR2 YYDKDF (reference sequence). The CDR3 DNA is TGTGCCACCAGCGGCTCGGACAGGGGAGGGTTACTGTTTTTT. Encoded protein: CATSGSDRGGLLFF. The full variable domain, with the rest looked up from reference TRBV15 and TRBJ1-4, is DAMVIQNPRYQVTQFGKPVTLSCSQTLNHNVMYWYQQKSSQAPKLLFHYYDKDFNNEADTPDNFQSRRPNTSFCFLDIRSPGLGDTAMYLCATSGSDRGGLLFFGSGTQLSVL.

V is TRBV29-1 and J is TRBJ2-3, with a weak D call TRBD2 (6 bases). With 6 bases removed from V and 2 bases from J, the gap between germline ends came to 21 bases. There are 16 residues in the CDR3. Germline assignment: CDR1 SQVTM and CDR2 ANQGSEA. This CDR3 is CSVRGGRSGSTDTQYF. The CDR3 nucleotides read TGCAGCGTACGGGGAGGTCGGTCGGGGTCCACAGATACGCAGTATTTT.

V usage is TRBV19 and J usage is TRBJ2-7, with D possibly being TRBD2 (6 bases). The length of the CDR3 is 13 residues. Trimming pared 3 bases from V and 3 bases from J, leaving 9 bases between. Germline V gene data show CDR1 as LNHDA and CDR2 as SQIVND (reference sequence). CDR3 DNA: TGTGCCAGTAGTATCTCGGGGGTCTACGAGCAGTACTTC. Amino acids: CASSISGVYEQYF.

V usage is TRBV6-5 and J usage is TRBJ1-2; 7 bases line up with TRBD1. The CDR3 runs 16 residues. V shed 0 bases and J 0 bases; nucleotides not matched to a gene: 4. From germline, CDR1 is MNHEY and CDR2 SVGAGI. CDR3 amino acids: CASSYSGGQPNYGYTF. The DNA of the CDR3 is TGTGCCAGCAGTTACTCAGGGGGACAGCCTAACTATGGCTACACCTTC.

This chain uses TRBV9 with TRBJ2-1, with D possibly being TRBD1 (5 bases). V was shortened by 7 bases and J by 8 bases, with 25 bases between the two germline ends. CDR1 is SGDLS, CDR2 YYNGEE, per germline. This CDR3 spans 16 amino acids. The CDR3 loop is CASQRGGATPSDEQFF. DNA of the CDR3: TGTGCCAGCCAAAGAGGTGGGGCCACCCCCTCAGATGAGCAGTTCTTC.

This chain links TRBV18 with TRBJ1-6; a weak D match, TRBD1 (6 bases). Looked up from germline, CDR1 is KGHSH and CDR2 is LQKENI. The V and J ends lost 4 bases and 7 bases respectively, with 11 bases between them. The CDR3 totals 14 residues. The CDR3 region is CASSRAGANSPLHF. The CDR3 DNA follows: TGTGCCAGCTCACGGGCAGGGGCGAATTCACCCCTCCACTTT.